This TCR beta chain was retrieved from a study of identical twins (dated by TCRdb to between 2015 and 2016). Background for the entire study: TCR alpha and beta repertoires from monozygotic twins, unrelated adults of various ages and cord blood were deep-sequenced to test whether fetal clonotypes persist. To rule out contamination, replicate twin experiments were performed at different times with different library preparation protocols.

Every donor in the study was a healthy Caucasian. The twin cohort comprised three pairs of female monozygotic twins, all aged roughly 18 to 30 years. Positive isolation kits from Invitrogen were used to isolate CD4+ and CD8+ T cell populations. A note on this clonotype: Its antigen is still unknown. One junction end disagrees with the germline gene, perhaps due to a read error.

Library preparation employed 5' RACE. TCRdb shows the sequencer as Illumina HiSeq 2000. A universal primer binding site was introduced by template switching, and a unique molecular identifier was present in the final cDNA, enabling accurate counting of TCR cDNA molecules. Specific primers in the conserved constant-segment region were used to synthesize first-strand cDNA for the TCR alpha and beta chains. To control for contamination, each cDNA library was double barcoded with a SMART-Mk sample barcode plus Illumina barcodes. Two successive PCR steps introduced TruSeq adapter sequences along with Illumina sample barcodes. The TCR alpha and beta cDNA libraries were sequenced on the Illumina HiSeq platform using custom primers. The study's own analysis went as follows. MiGEC was used to process raw reads and extract unique molecular identifiers, and MiXCR was used to find CDR3 positions. For each individual, recombination models were inferred using an EM algorithm with the repgenHMM and IGoR tools. The tcR package in R was used for shared clonotype analysis, with sharing normalized by the product of cloneset sizes. Out-of-frame nonproductive sequences were analyzed to study raw recombination free of thymic and clonal selection effects. TCRdb handled the public reads itself, with Q25 trimming in fastp and clone calling in MiXCR, and kept productive beta chains. Merged by CDR3 protein, the rows form single entries marked with the most common genes and DNA. TCRdb, not the authors, supplied the V and J calls. This sample gives just over 450,000 distinct CDR3 sequences in total; 12% to 15% of them show up just once. The ten largest clones take up more than 0.5% of the sample.

The germline V gene supplies CDR1 MDHEN and CDR2 SYDVKM. The CDR3 starts with the cysteine, ends with the phenylalanine, and has 17 residues. This entry keeps only the CDR3 DNA: 51 bases, framed from base 1. Study-wide conclusions, independent of this receptor: Abundant cord blood beta clonotypes carried fewer insertions; young adult naive repertoires showed a weaker similar trend, while memory repertoires showed none. Invariant T cells such as MAIT and iNKT could partly confound zero-insertion analyses, although diverse VJ usage argued against such confounding for most clonotypes. Excess twin sharing in beta out-of-frame sequences was weaker because fewer shared sequences lowered the signal-to-noise ratio. In monozygotic twins, recombination models systematically underestimated out-of-frame TCR alpha sharing, but the models matched the sharing seen between unrelated individuals. Compared with coincidental sharing between unrelated individuals, an excess of low generation-probability sequences was observed among out-of-frame TCR alpha sequences shared between twins. Because the same donors could not be followed over many years, conclusions were based on cross-sectional statistical analysis.

The sample was also linked to a second study, of yellow fever vaccine responses in identical twins. As noted in the second study: The T cell response to vaccination in identical twins was reported by the authors to appear partly convergent and partly personalized. In identical twins, the study followed T cell clones that responded to the vaccine with precision.

The sample taken for sequencing was CD4+ T cells sorted from blood. The clonotype originates from a woman under 30 in good health. The receptor chain draws on TRBV28 and TRBJ2-7; TRBD2 aligns with 7 central bases. For the CDR3, the sequence is CASSFTRGVGSSSEQYF. In nucleotides, the sequence is TGTGCCAGCAGTTTCACCCGGGGGGTCGGGAGCTCCTCCGAGCAGTACTTC.